This is a list of T cell receptor beta chains from one sample in a study of T cell repertoires in cytomegalovirus infection. MiXCR, applied by TCRdb to the reads, yields one record per CDR3 protein. Here the sample spans approximately 120,000 distinct CDR3 sequences, around 29% being singletons. Their antigen targets remain unknown. The input for sequencing was CD8+ T cells from cultured PBMCs, taken from culture after CMV antigen stimulation. Source of these receptors: a human donor in good health (CMV status not recorded). Some clones in this sample may be carry-over from other donors' samples. CDR3s leave out the opening cysteine and the closing phenylalanine or tryptophan. Each record gives: V gene, clone size, J gene, CDR3 protein. Only part of the rows carry a size: once, few, many, or a class if the clone is expanded.

TRBV7-6	-	TRBJ1-1	ASSPVPWGTEAF
TRBV6-5	-	TRBJ1-1	ASRPPGNTEAF
TRBV4-1	-	TRBJ2-7	ASSHRDGTYEQY
TRBV7-9	few	TRBJ2-2	ASSPSGTYTGELF
TRBV15	-	TRBJ2-1	ATSTQGDHEQF
TRBV28	few	TRBJ1-1	ASTATVNTEAF
TRBV6-2/TRBV6-3	many	TRBJ2-7	ASSYQLRDRSPRKYEQY
TRBV14	-	TRBJ2-1	ASSHRGGREQF
TRBV7-2	many	TRBJ2-1	ASSLELAGGYNEQF
TRBV7-8	-	TRBJ2-3	ASSFFGQGAPDTQY
TRBV6-8	-	TRBJ2-3	ASKNNRDSLTDTQY
TRBV24-1	many	TRBJ2-3	ATSDLSTSGEGDTQY
TRBV6-1	few	TRBJ2-3	ASSFTLAVSTDTQY
TRBV10-3	many	TRBJ1-4	AISDEGQTLGKLF
TRBV28	few	TRBJ2-5	ATSPGTGTYQETQY
TRBV20-1	few	TRBJ2-3	SARWLPGADTQY
TRBV28	many	TRBJ1-3	ASSSRLTGRAGNTIY